This T cell receptor (beta chain) was captured by sequencing in a study of shared T cell receptors in the human thymus. This CDR3 is 15 amino acids long. Germline V gene sequence: CDR1 MNHNY, CDR2 SVGAGI (reference sequence). With 7 bases clipped from V and 8 bases from J, the junction kept 12 bases outside the gene matches. Sequencing was performed with immunoSEQ multiplex PCR; in TCRdb, only in-frame clones are kept and a portion is missing. The data show more than 300,000 clones, 95% seen once. The material sequenced was thymocytes. The sequence was collected from a human donor. This rearrangement joins TRBV6-6 to TRBJ1-4, with 8 bases identical to TRBD1. As DNA, the CDR3 is TGTGCCAGCAAAGACAGGGGAATGGGGGAGGAAAAACTGTTTTTT. Protein: CASKDRGMGEEKLFF.